This T cell receptor beta chain emerged from a study of shared clonotypes between healthy human individuals. Points from the study as a whole: A reduction in generation probabilities was seen for non-shared clonotypes relative to those shared by all four donors.

On this clone: The target antigen is unknown.

Clones were sequenced by immunoSEQ multiplex PCR, and TCRdb holds only the in-frame ones, with some missing. The sample holds approximately 530,000 clones, approximately 95% seen once. CDR1 and CDR2 from the germline V gene are SGHRS and YFSETQ. This CDR3 region has 14 residues. The V gene end was trimmed by 4 bases and the J gene end by 8 bases; junction bases not matched to a gene: 7. This clonotype was sampled from a woman aged 25 to 39 in good health. The J gene is TRBJ2-2, the V gene TRBV5-1; 8 bases are shared with TRBD2. Specimen: naive CD4+ T cells sorted from blood. The subset denotes: CD45RA+ positively selected. The CDR3 spells CASSAQLAGGELFF. The DNA of the CDR3 is TGCGCCAGCAGCGCCCAGTTAGCGGGAGGGGAGCTGTTTTTT.